The 21 T cell receptor beta chains given below trace back to one sample, sequenced in a study of blood T cell repertoires in COVID-19. Some clones are missing from TCRdb's copy, which holds only in-frame ones; the method was immunoSEQ multiplex PCR. The sample holds about 160,000 clones, roughly 89% seen once. The source material was peripheral blood. These receptors all come from a woman aged 55-70 years who had recovered from COVID-19.

The chain couples TRBV24-1 to TRBJ2-1, with 9 bases matching TRBD2. The length of the CDR3 is 15 residues. The V gene's germline CDR1 is KGHDR and CDR2 SFDVKD. With 10 bases clipped from V and 5 bases from J, the junction kept 11 bases outside the gene matches. This chain's CDR3 is CATSISGGTDNEQFF. CDR3 nucleotides: TGTGCCACTTCGATCAGCGGGGGGACTGACAATGAGCAGTTCTTC.

The chain employs TRBV10-3 and TRBJ2-7, with TRBD1 matching 8 bases. Germline CDR1 reads ENHRY; CDR2 reads SYGVKD. This CDR3 contains 14 residues. J was trimmed by 5 bases and V by 9 bases; bases with no gene match: 12. The CDR3 nucleotides are TGTGCCATAGGATCCGCAGGGGGCTCTCACGAGCAGTACTTC. Translating it yields CAIGSAGGSHEQYF.

This clone showed up just once. This rearrangement joins TRBV6-5 to TRBJ2-3; 8 bases map to TRBD1. Germline lookup yields CDR1 MNHEY and CDR2 SVGAGI. The CDR3 consists of 14 residues. Germline trimming cut 7 bases from V and 4 bases from J; bases unmatched to any gene: 7. The CDR3 DNA reads TGTGCCAGCAAAAGGACAGGGCTCGCAGATACGCAGTATTTT. Amino acids: CASKRTGLADTQYF.

The chain employs TRBV12-3 or TRBV12-4 and TRBJ1-1; unclear D gene. V gave up 5 bases and J gave up 7 bases, with 14 bases separating them. This CDR3 is 13 amino acids long. This CDR3 reads CASSSSSEREAFF. For the CDR3, the DNA is TGTGCCAGCAGTAGCAGTTCGGAGCGTGAAGCTTTCTTT.

The chain combines TRBV7-2 with TRBJ1-6; D is possibly TRBD1 (5 bases). Trimming removed 2 bases from V and 9 bases from J, with 14 bases in between. The germline V gene has CDR1 SGHTA and CDR2 FQGNSA. The CDR3 has 15 residues. CDR3 sequence reads: CASSLMGGSGSPLHF. The CDR3 DNA sequence: TGTGCCAGCAGCTTAATGGGGGGATCGGGTTCACCCCTCCACTTT.

This clone has only a few counts. The genes are TRBV7-9 and TRBJ2-3; possibly TRBD2 for D (5 bases). Germline CDR1 SEHNR, CDR2 FQNEAQ (reference sequence). The CDR3 spans 15 residues. V dropped 4 bases and J dropped 2 bases, with 13 bases sitting between them. The CDR3 loop reads CASSSVGGYTDTQYF. In nucleotides, the CDR3 is TGTGCCAGCAGCTCCGTTGGCGGGTACACAGATACGCAGTATTTT.

The chain carries TRBV5-4 and TRBJ2-1; 10 positions match TRBD2. The CDR3 contains 15 residues. From germline, CDR1 is SGHNT and CDR2 YYREEE (reference sequence). V lost 4 bases and J lost 4; bases outside the gene matches: 5. DNA for the CDR3: TGTGCCAGCAGCCGCGTAGCGGGGGGTTACAATGAGCAGTTCTTC. Its protein is CASSRVAGGYNEQFF. The variable domain in full, completed from reference TRBV5-4 and TRBJ2-1, reads ETGVTQSPTHLIKTRGQQVTLRCSSQSGHNTVSWYQQALGQGPQFIFQYYREEENGRGNFPPRFSGLQFPNYSSELNVNALELDDSALYLCASSRVAGGYNEQFFGPGTRLTVL.

The chain uses TRBV7-3 and TRBJ2-1, with 15 bases identical to TRBD2. The V gene end was trimmed by 5 bases and the J gene end by 10 bases; junction bases not matched to a gene: 3. This CDR3 region has 14 residues. Germline V gives CDR1 SGHTA, CDR2 FQGTGA. The CDR3 sequence: CASSLGTSGGEQFF. Written as DNA, the CDR3 is TGTGCCAGCAGCCTTGGGACTAGCGGGGGGGAGCAGTTCTTC. Full variable domain (remainder filled in from reference TRBV7-3 and TRBJ2-1): GAGVSQTPSNKVTEKGKYVELRCDPISGHTALYWYRQSLGQGPEFLIYFQGTGAADDSGLPNDRFFAVRPEGSVSTLKIQRTERGDSAVYLCASSLGTSGGEQFFGPGTRLTVL.

This rearrangement joins TRBV11-2 to TRBJ1-5; no reliable D call. The CDR3 runs to 14 residues. The V end was cut by 5 bases, the J end by 0 bases, with 8 bases between. The germline CDR1 and CDR2 sequences are SGHAT and FQNNGV. The DNA of the CDR3 is TGTGCCAGCAGCCCCCAGTTTAGCAATCAGCCCCAGCATTTT. It translates to CASSPQFSNQPQHF.

V is TRBV9 and J is TRBJ2-1; D is uncertain. Trimming took off 0 bases at V and 9 bases at J, with 7 bases between the two ends. Germline CDR1 is SGDLS and CDR2 is YYNGEE. CDR3 length equals 12 residues. As DNA, the CDR3 is TGTGCCAGCAGCGTAGACGGGTTTGAGCAGTTCTTC. It encodes CASSVDGFEQFF. Full variable domain (remainder filled in from reference TRBV9 and TRBJ2-1): DSGVTQTPKHLITATGQRVTLRCSPRSGDLSVYWYQQSLDQGLQFLIQYYNGEERAKGNILERFSAQQFPDLHSELNLSSLELGDSALYFCASSVDGFEQFFGPGTRLTVL.

This clone has just a few counts. J is TRBJ1-2 and V is TRBV4-3; D not resolved. The CDR3 is made up of 16 amino acids. Germline assignment: CDR1 LGHNA and CDR2 YSLEER. Trimming took off 0 bases at V and 3 bases at J, with 14 bases between the two ends. Written as DNA, the CDR3 is TGCGCCAGCAGCCAAGAGGTAATCACAGCCTACTATGGCTACACCTTC. It specifies CASSQEVITAYYGYTF.

This clone was counted only a few times. The chain couples TRBV25-1 to TRBJ2-7; D ambiguous. The CDR3 has 11 residues. CDR1 MGHDK and CDR2 SYGVNS come from the germline V gene. Trimming took off 4 bases at V and 3 bases at J, with 4 bases between the two ends. This CDR3 is CASSAVYEQYF. The CDR3 nucleotides are TGTGCCAGCAGTGCGGTCTACGAGCAGTACTTC.

This CDR3 is CASSQTLAGDYEQYF. In DNA form, the CDR3 reads TGTGCCAGCAGCCAAACCTTAGCGGGAGACTACGAGCAGTACTTC. The rearrangement links TRBV4-2 to TRBJ2-7; 9 positions match TRBD2. The CDR3 has 15 residues. Trimming at V came to 2 bases and at J to 3 bases, leaving 5 bases not matched to a gene. Germline CDR1 and CDR2: LGHNA and YNFKEQ.

The V call is TRBV6-6, the J call TRBJ2-7; D might be TRBD2 (5 bases). Trimming removed 2 bases from V and 5 bases from J, with 7 bases in between. This CDR3 spans 12 amino acids. The V gene's germline CDR1 is MNHNY and CDR2 SVGAGI (reference sequence). Here the CDR3 DNA reads TGTGCCAGCAGTTACGGACTTGACGAGCAGTACTTC. It yields the protein CASSYGLDEQYF.

A few counts support this clone. This chain connects TRBV5-1 to TRBJ1-6; TRBD1 matches at 9 bases. Germline-derived CDR1 and CDR2 are SGHRS and YFSETQ. Trimming cost V 4 bases and J 7 bases; bases outside gene matches: 9. This CDR3 is 16 amino acids long. Here the CDR3 DNA reads TGCGCCAGCAGCCGGTCCGGGACAGGGCAAAATTCACCCCTCCACTTT. Encoded protein: CASSRSGTGQNSPLHF.

This clone has only one observation. This sequence joins TRBV4-3 and TRBJ2-1; 9 bases align to TRBD1. V shed 0 bases and J 4 bases; nucleotides not matched to a gene: 13. Germline CDR1 is LGHNA and CDR2 is YSLEER. This CDR3 region has 19 residues. The CDR3 DNA is TGCGCCAGCAGCCAAGATTATCGCTTTTGGGGACAGGGTTACAATGAGCAGTTCTTC. It specifies CASSQDYRFWGQGYNEQFF.

There are a few counts of this clone. The CDR3 region has the DNA TGTGCCAGCAGTTTTACAGGGGGCCAGCCCCAGCATTTT. As protein: CASSFTGGQPQHF. J is TRBJ1-5 and V is TRBV6-2 or TRBV6-3, with 9 bases identical to TRBD1. The ends lost 4 bases at V and 7 bases at J; junction bases unmatched: 2. The germline CDR1 and CDR2 sequences are MNHEY and SVGEGT. This CDR3 has 13 amino acids.

The V and J genes are TRBV12-3 or TRBV12-4 and TRBJ1-1, with D perhaps matching TRBD1 (5 bases). The CDR3 has 13 residues. The ends were cut back, 6 bases at V and 4 bases at J, with 12 bases in the middle. CDR3 in DNA: TGTGCCAGCAGAAGACAGACTTTCACTGAAGCTTTCTTT. Translating it yields CASRRQTFTEAFF.

The rearrangement joins TRBV18 to TRBJ2-7; D perhaps matches TRBD2 (6 bases). V lost 3 bases, J lost 6 bases, and 21 bases lay in between. The CDR3 spans 16 residues. Germline V gives CDR1 KGHSH, CDR2 LQKENI. The CDR3 DNA reads TGTGCCAGCTCACCGTACCCAGTGTGGAGGGCAGGCGAGCAGTACTTC. Its translation: CASSPYPVWRAGEQYF.

The chain recombines TRBV6-4 with TRBJ2-3; the match to TRBD2 covers 16 bases. The CDR3 is 20 residues long. The V and J ends lost 6 bases and 0 bases, in that order; junction bases with no gene match: 12. Germline V lookup: CDR1 MRHNA, CDR2 SNTAGT. The CDR3 loop reads CASSLSPGLAGGLSTDTQYF. For the CDR3, the DNA is TGTGCCAGCAGCCTTTCCCCGGGACTAGCGGGGGGGCTAAGCACAGATACGCAGTATTTT.

This clone showed up just a few times. The rearrangement links TRBV5-8 to TRBJ2-1; D gene ambiguous. The CDR3 has 18 amino acids. The germline CDR1 and CDR2 sequences are SGHTS and YDEGEE. The V and J ends lost 0 bases and 4 bases respectively, with 20 bases between them. The CDR3 DNA is TGTGCCAGCAGCTTGGGCCCCCGACTGGCCCCATCTTACAATGAGCAGTTCTTC. It encodes CASSLGPRLAPSYNEQFF.